Following are 21 T cell receptor beta chains from one sample sequenced in a study of OX40 agonist ivuxolimab in advanced cancers. Method: immunoSEQ multiplex PCR; TCRdb's copy keeps in-frame clones and lacks some. This table has 85,000 to 130,000 clones, 90% appearing once. This material consisted of CD4+ or CD8+ T cells sorted from blood, taken in a trial of the OX40 agonist ivuxolimab. These receptors came from an adult with an advanced solid tumor such as melanoma, head and neck, liver or kidney cancer.

The chain employs TRBV4-1 and TRBJ2-7; possibly TRBD1 for D (5 bases). The CDR3 loop spans 14 amino acids. The V end was cut by 1 base, the J end by 2 bases, with 9 bases between. Looked up from germline, CDR1 is MGHRA and CDR2 is YSYEKL. CDR3 nucleotides: TGCGCCAGCAGCCAAGTTCCAGGGACCTACGAGCAGTACTTC. The encoded protein is CASSQVPGTYEQYF.

This chain uses TRBV7-9 with TRBJ2-2; tentative D call: TRBD1 (6 bases). The germline V and J ends were trimmed by 10 bases and 2 bases, with 14 bases remaining between them. The germline V gene has CDR1 SEHNR and CDR2 FQNEAQ (reference sequence). This CDR3 region has 14 residues. The CDR3 DNA reads as TGTGCCACCCAACAGGGCCTCAACACCGGGGAGCTGTTTTTT. Translation gives CATQQGLNTGELFF.

CDR3: CSVAIQGYTDTQYF. CDR3 DNA: TGCAGCGTTGCTATACAGGGCTACACAGATACGCAGTATTTT. This chain links TRBV29-1 with TRBJ2-3; D is possibly TRBD1 (6 bases). Germline CDR1 reads SQVTM; CDR2 reads ANQGSEA. The CDR3 is 14 residues long. Trimming removed 4 bases from V and 2 bases from J, with 13 bases in between.

The chain employs TRBV5-1 and TRBJ2-2; 9 bases are a match to TRBD2. This CDR3 region has 16 residues. Trimming at V came to 4 bases and at J to 4 bases, leaving 8 bases not matched to a gene. CDR1 is SGHRS, CDR2 YFSETQ, per germline. CDR3 sequence (DNA): TGCGCCAGCAGCACCGGGGTAGCGGGAGTCACCGGGGAGCTGTTTTTT. It codes for CASSTGVAGVTGELFF.

The gene calls are TRBV19 and TRBJ2-2; a weak D match, TRBD2 (5 bases). The V and J ends lost 7 bases and 1 base respectively, with 10 bases between them. The CDR3 covers 14 residues. Germline CDR1 and CDR2: LNHDA and SQIVND (reference sequence). CDR3 residues: CASKGGLNTGELFF. The CDR3 region has the DNA TGTGCCAGTAAGGGCGGGCTGAACACCGGGGAGCTGTTTTTT.

The chain employs TRBV25-1 and TRBJ2-7; D could derive from TRBD1 or TRBD2 (6 bases each). Germline-derived CDR1 and CDR2 are MGHDK and SYGVNS. The germline V and J ends were trimmed by 1 base and 4 bases, with 20 bases remaining between them. The CDR3 consists of 17 residues. CDR3 nucleotide sequence: TGTGCCAGCAGTGAATGGAAGGGGGGTCGTCCGATTTACGAGCAGTACTTC. Amino acid sequence: CASSEWKGGRPIYEQYF.

This clone came up once. The chain recombines TRBV19 with TRBJ2-1; 15 bases line up with TRBD2. The CDR3 totals 17 residues. CDR1 and CDR2 from the germline V gene are LNHDA and SQIVND (reference sequence). Germline trimming cut 5 bases from V and 10 bases from J; bases unmatched to any gene: 12. The DNA of the CDR3 is TGTGCCAGTAGTTCCGTACCGGGACTAGCGGGAGGCTTAGAGCAGTTCTTC. The encoded protein is CASSSVPGLAGGLEQFF.

The V and J genes are TRBV28 and TRBJ2-1, with 12 bases lining up with TRBD2. Germline V lookup: CDR1 MDHEN, CDR2 SYDVKM. V was clipped by 5 bases and J by 2 bases; unmatched bases: 4. The CDR3 extends over 16 amino acids. CDR3 nucleotide sequence: TGTGCCAGCAGTGGACTAGCGGGAAACGCCTACAATGAGCAGTTCTTC. Its protein is CASSGLAGNAYNEQFF.

The chain joins TRBV5-4 to TRBJ2-7, with 10 bases fitting TRBD1. The CDR3 loop spans 16 amino acids. Germline CDR1 SGHNT, CDR2 YYREEE (reference sequence). Trimming removed 2 bases from V and 4 bases from J; junction bases left unmatched: 9. The CDR3 coding sequence is TGTGCCAGCAGCTTAAGGACAGGGGGGCTGGGTTACGAGCAGTACTTC. Residues: CASSLRTGGLGYEQYF. Using reference TRBV5-4 and TRBJ2-7 for the parts outside the CDR3, the full variable domain is ETGVTQSPTHLIKTRGQQVTLRCSSQSGHNTVSWYQQALGQGPQFIFQYYREEENGRGNFPPRFSGLQFPNYSSELNVNALELDDSALYLCASSLRTGGLGYEQYFGPGTRLTVT.

The chain couples TRBV7-3 to TRBJ2-3; TRBD1 is a possible D gene (5 bases). Germline CDR1 SGHTA, CDR2 FQGTGA. CDR3 length: 13 residues. Trimming removed 6 bases from V and 4 bases from J, with 11 bases in between. The CDR3 DNA follows: TGTGCCAGCAGTCCCCAGGGTGCAGATACGCAGTATTTT. The encoded protein is CASSPQGADTQYF.

This sequence joins TRBV7-6 and TRBJ2-7; D gene uncertain. This CDR3 has 16 residues. CDR1 is SGHVS and CDR2 is FNYEAQ in the germline V gene. Trimming removed 4 bases at V and 4 bases at J, with 20 bases between. The CDR3 bases are TGTGCCAGCAGCTCCCGAGTCCACGGAAGTACTTACGAGCAGTACTTC. This sequence encodes CASSSRVHGSTYEQYF.

The genes are TRBV4-2 and TRBJ2-7, with 12 bases aligning to TRBD1. V was clipped by 4 bases and J by 5 bases; unmatched bases: 9. Germline CDR1 LGHNA, CDR2 YNFKEQ. The CDR3 covers 16 residues. The CDR3 region has the DNA TGTGCCAGCAGCCGCCAGGTAGGGACAGGGGGCGACGAGCAGTACTTC. Its protein product is CASSRQVGTGGDEQYF.

The DNA of the CDR3 is TGTGCCAGCAGCCCGGACAGGGGTTGGGAGACCCAGTACTTC. Its protein product is CASSPDRGWETQYF. This chain joins TRBV5-4 and TRBJ2-5, with 9 bases matching TRBD1. With 4 bases clipped from V and 5 bases from J, the junction kept 6 bases outside the gene matches. The CDR3 runs 14 residues. The germline V gene encodes CDR1 SGHNT and CDR2 YYREEE (reference sequence).

V gene TRBV6-6 combines with J gene TRBJ1-1; D may be TRBD1 (6 bases). The CDR3 covers 15 residues. Germline loops: CDR1 MNHNY, CDR2 SVGAGI (reference sequence). V lost 2 bases to trimming and J lost 4 bases, with 14 bases between them. The CDR3 sequence is CASSYGGGAGTEAFF. In nucleotides, the CDR3 is TGTGCCAGCAGTTACGGCGGGGGCGCCGGCACTGAAGCTTTCTTT.

CDR3 bases: TGTGCCAGTAGTATAGCACGGGGTCCGTACAATGAGCAGTTCTTC. Translating it yields CASSIARGPYNEQFF. This sequence joins TRBV19 and TRBJ2-1; D perhaps matches TRBD2 (5 bases). Germline-derived CDR1 and CDR2 are LNHDA and SQIVND (reference sequence). This CDR3 comprises 15 residues. Trimming stripped 1 base from V and 4 bases from J, with 11 bases between.

This rearrangement joins TRBV28 to TRBJ2-7, with D perhaps given as TRBD1 or TRBD2 (5 bases each). Germline-derived CDR1 and CDR2 are MDHEN and SYDVKM. The CDR3 has 15 amino acids. V was pared by 5 bases and J by 2 bases, with 16 bases between. As DNA, the CDR3 is TGTGCCAGCAGTCCCTTCGGGACCGCCCCCTACGAGCAGTACTTC. It is translated as CASSPFGTAPYEQYF.

CDR3 DNA sequence: TGTGCCGCTGACGTCCTGGAGACCCAGTACTTC. Its translation: CAADVLETQYF. The chain recombines TRBV21-1 with TRBJ2-5. TRBV21-1 is annotated as a pseudogene. This CDR3 contains 11 residues.

The V gene is TRBV28, the J gene TRBJ2-5; 10 bases are shared with TRBD2. The germline V gene has CDR1 MDHEN and CDR2 SYDVKM. V lost 4 bases, J lost 1 base, and 6 bases stayed unmatched. There are 16 residues in the CDR3. The CDR3 here is CASSSPGLAAQETQYF. Here the CDR3 DNA reads TGTGCCAGCAGTTCCCCCGGACTAGCGGCCCAAGAGACCCAGTACTTC.

This clone was seen a handful of times. The J gene is TRBJ2-3, the V gene TRBV5-1; D not certain. The germline CDR1 and CDR2 sequences are SGHRS and YFSETQ. The CDR3 loop spans 14 amino acids. V was cut by 5 bases and J by 0 bases, with 10 bases left in between. CDR3 DNA sequence: TGCGCCAGCAGAGTCCACCCGAGCACAGATACGCAGTATTTT. This translates into CASRVHPSTDTQYF.

The chain employs TRBV28 and TRBJ2-7; 7 bases map to TRBD1. J gave up 5 bases and V 6 bases, and 7 bases lay outside the gene matches. There are 13 residues in the CDR3. Germline CDR1 reads MDHEN; CDR2 reads SYDVKM. The CDR3 reads CASSRQGTHEQYF. CDR3 bases: TGTGCCAGCAGCCGACAGGGAACCCACGAGCAGTACTTC.

The gene calls are TRBV4-1 and TRBJ2-7; 8 bases match TRBD2. V lost 8 bases and J lost 3; bases outside the gene matches: 9. Germline V gene data show CDR1 as MGHRA and CDR2 as YSYEKL. The CDR3 loop spans 14 amino acids. The CDR3 spells CASSIREGDYEQYF. As DNA, the CDR3 is TGCGCCAGCTCCATACGGGAGGGGGACTACGAGCAGTACTTC.